Here is one T cell receptor (beta chain) with its context. No antigen is known for it. Germline CDR1 SNHLY, CDR2 FYNNEI. Deletions cut 4 bases from V and 7 bases from J, with 11 bases between. The CDR3 has 13 residues. PCR involved 60 Vbeta and 13 Jbeta primers. Assay: immunoSEQ multiplex PCR; the TCRdb copy retains only in-frame clones and omits some. The sample has some 180,000 clones, approximately 78% seen once. These data come from a study of cytomegalovirus exposure and HLA in healthy donors. Findings of the study overall: Across donors, presence/absence analyses took sequencing depth to be roughly uniform.

Each donor was healthy, and each was a bone marrow donor. This sequence joins TRBV2 and TRBJ1-5; TRBD1 is a possible D gene (6 bases). The receptor was derived from a woman between 25 and 40 years old in good health and CMV-seropositive. Specimen: PBMCs. The CDR3 DNA follows: TGTGCCAGCAGTGGGACAGTGGGCCAGCCCCAGCATTTT. Its protein product is CASSGTVGQPQHF. Supplemented by reference TRBV2 and TRBJ1-5, the full variable domain reads EPEVTQTPSHQVTQMGQEVILRCVPISNHLYFYWYRQILGQKVEFLVSFYNNEISEKSEIFDDQFSVERPDGSNFTLKIRSTKLEDSAMYFCASSGTVGQPQHFGDGTRLSIL.